This T cell receptor beta chain was observed in a study of blood T cell repertoires in COVID-19 (TCRdb year 2020). The study in broad terms: Samples covering the acute and convalescent phases of COVID-19 were provided by collaborators in the United States, Italy and Spain. The prospective study material was composed of cDNA or gDNA derived from T cells, B-cell-depleted T cells, or PBMCs. The dataset comprised deeply sampled blood TCRbeta repertoires from subjects exposed to, actively infected with, or recovered from COVID-19. The repertoires were released in a freely available public database intended as a resource for research on the immune response to SARS-CoV-2. Samples came from the ongoing ImmuneRACE study (first 160 participants) plus 1,254 subjects from 6 global collaborators. Nearly every sample came with metadata listing a de-identified subject ID, COVID-19 status, age in years and sex. Where available, HLA class I and class II types were taken from metadata supplied by the sample provider and were not determined by assay-based typing. Study-level results and caveats: The amount of clinical and demographic metadata varied by source and participant and was provided uncurated.

TCRbeta CDR3 regions were amplified from genomic DNA using the immunoSEQ Assay, a bias-controlled multiplex PCR. The study's own analysis went as follows. Within the assay, amplification of reference gene primers was used to estimate how many nucleated cells each sample contained. Sequence reads were collapsed and filtered to measure the absolute abundance of every unique TCRbeta CDR3 rearrangement. Productive Simpson clonality was computed per sample as the square root of Simpson's diversity index over productive rearrangements. The table was pulled from immuneACCESS by TCRdb, which kept in-frame rearrangements only. Such tables lose some clones; where checked, under half of the loss comes from unresolved V genes, and the rest has no known cause. Clone size and the V and J calls come from that table; the DNA yielded D and trimming. The sample includes around 200,000 clones, with about 85% observed a single time. The top ten clones comprise approximately 0.69% of the sample.

Reading from cysteine to phenylalanine, the CDR3 counts 13 amino acids. Solely the CDR3 DNA is kept, with 39 bases framed from the first base. Based on the germline V gene, the CDR1 and CDR2 sequences are SQVTM and ANQGSEA. The germline V end is reduced by 1 base and the J end by 7 bases; junction bases left unmatched: 3. Each collaborating institution followed its own protocols to collect whole blood in K2EDTA tubes. For TCRbeta analysis, collaborators shipped samples in one of three forms: frozen whole blood, isolated PBMCs, or DNA extracted from either of those sample types. For this clone: Its antigen specificity is not known. It has no much larger one-base neighbor in the sample; base qualities were not kept.

The specimen was peripheral blood. Recombination connected TRBV29-1 to TRBJ1-3; 8 bases in between match TRBD1. This TCR was recovered from a man in his forties with acute or convalescent COVID-19. CDR3 reads: CSVEAGQANTIYF. The DNA sequence is given as TGCAGCGTTGAAGCGGGACAGGCGAACACCATATATTTT.